This T cell receptor (beta chain) was sequenced during a study of blood T cell repertoires in COVID-19. Overall study: PBMCs, B-cell-depleted T cells, or T cells were the source of the cDNA or gDNA that made up the material.

The CDR3 length is 16 residues. The trim removed 1 base at V and 8 bases at J, leaving 8 bases unmatched. The germline V gene has CDR1 SGHVS and CDR2 FQNEAQ. Repertoires were generated with immunoSEQ multiplex PCR, while TCRdb's copy carries only in-frame clones and drops some. The sample contains 200,000 to 250,000 clones, less than 85% of which appear only once. The sequenced sample consisted of peripheral blood. This chain uses TRBV7-8 with TRBJ2-1; TRBD2 aligns across 10 bases. The TCR was taken from a woman aged 70-85 years with acute or convalescent COVID-19. This chain's CDR3 is CASSLGSSGRLYEQFF. In DNA, the CDR3 is TGTGCCAGCAGCTTAGGGTCTAGCGGGAGACTCTATGAGCAGTTCTTC.